This T cell receptor beta chain was sequenced for a study of regulatory T cells in long-lasting Graves disease. This clonotype has more than one count but fewer than ten. CDR3-region Arm-PCR and iRepertoire HTBI primers produced the TCR beta libraries. Using its own MiXCR run on the multiplex PCR reads, TCRdb lists one record per CDR3 protein. The data show a few hundred thousand distinct CDR3 sequences, roughly 13% seen once. Per germline, CDR1 DFQATT and CDR2 SNEGSKA (reference sequence). The CDR3 is 16 residues long. J lost 5 bases, V lost 3 bases, and 13 bases had no gene match. Time point meaning: newly diagnosed GD, antithyroid drugs for less than 3 months. Researchers made the TCR library from RNA that was extracted from PBMCs. The data were also submitted as part of a second study, on T cells in Graves' hyperthyroidism and ophthalmopathy.

This sequence joins TRBV20-1 and TRBJ2-1; TRBD2 agrees at 7 bases. The sequence was obtained from a young man with Graves disease. Sequencing used peripheral blood mononuclear cells (PBMCs), obtained at new diagnosis, from a patient treated with antithyroid drugs. The CDR3, as DNA: TGCAGTGCTAGTCCCCCCCTAGCGGTGGGGCACAATGAGCAGTTCTTC. This sequence encodes CSASPPLAVGHNEQFF.